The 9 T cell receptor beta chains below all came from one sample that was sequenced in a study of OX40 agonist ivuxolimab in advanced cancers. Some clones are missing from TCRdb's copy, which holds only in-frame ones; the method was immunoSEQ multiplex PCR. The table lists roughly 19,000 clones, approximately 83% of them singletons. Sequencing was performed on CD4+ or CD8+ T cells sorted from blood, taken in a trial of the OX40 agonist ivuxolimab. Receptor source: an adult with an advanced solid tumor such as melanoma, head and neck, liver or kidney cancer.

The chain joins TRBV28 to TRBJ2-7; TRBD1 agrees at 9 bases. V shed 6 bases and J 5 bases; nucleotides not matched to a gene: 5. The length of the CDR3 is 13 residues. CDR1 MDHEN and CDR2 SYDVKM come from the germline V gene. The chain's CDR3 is CASSGQGIHEQYF. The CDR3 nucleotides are TGTGCCAGCAGCGGACAGGGGATACACGAGCAGTACTTC.

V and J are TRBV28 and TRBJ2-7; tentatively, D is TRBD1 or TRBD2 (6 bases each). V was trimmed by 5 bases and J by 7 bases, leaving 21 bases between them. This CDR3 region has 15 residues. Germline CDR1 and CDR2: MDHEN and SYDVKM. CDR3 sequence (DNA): TGTGCCAGCAGTCCTCAGAAACCAGGGGCGGGGGAGCAGTACTTC. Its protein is CASSPQKPGAGEQYF.

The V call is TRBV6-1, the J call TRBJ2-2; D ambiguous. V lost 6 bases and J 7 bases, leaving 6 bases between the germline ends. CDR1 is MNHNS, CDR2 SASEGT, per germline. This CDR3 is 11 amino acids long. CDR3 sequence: CASRVYGELFF. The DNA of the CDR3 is TGTGCCAGCAGAGTTTACGGGGAGCTGTTTTTT.

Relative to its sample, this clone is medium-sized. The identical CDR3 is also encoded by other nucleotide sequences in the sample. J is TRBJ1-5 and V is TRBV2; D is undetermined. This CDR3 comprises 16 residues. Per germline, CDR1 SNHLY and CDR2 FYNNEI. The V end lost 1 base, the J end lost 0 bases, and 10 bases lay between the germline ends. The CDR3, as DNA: TGTGCCAGCAGTGAAGAAGAGGATTATAGCAATCAGCCCCAGCATTTT. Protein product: CASSEEEDYSNQPQHF.

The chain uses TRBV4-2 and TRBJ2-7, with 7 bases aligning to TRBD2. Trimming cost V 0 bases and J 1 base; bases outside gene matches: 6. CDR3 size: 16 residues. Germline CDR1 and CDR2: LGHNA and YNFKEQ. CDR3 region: CASSQDGGGMSYEQYF. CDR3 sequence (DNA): TGTGCCAGCAGCCAAGATGGGGGAGGGATGTCCTACGAGCAGTACTTC.

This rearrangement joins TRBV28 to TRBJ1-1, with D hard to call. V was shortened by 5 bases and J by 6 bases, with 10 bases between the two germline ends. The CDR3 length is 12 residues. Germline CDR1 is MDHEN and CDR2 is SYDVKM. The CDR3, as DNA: TGTGCCAGCAGTCCCTGGAAGTCTGAAGCTTTCTTT. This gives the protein CASSPWKSEAFF.

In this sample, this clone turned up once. The CDR3 sequence: CASSTRTGRSYEQYF. Here the CDR3 DNA reads TGTGCCAGCAGCACTAGGACAGGGCGATCCTACGAGCAGTACTTC. This chain connects TRBV9 to TRBJ2-7; 8 positions match TRBD1. This CDR3 comprises 15 residues. Unmatched junction bases numbered 7, after V lost 4 bases and J lost 1 base. Per the germline V gene, CDR1 is SGDLS and CDR2 is YYNGEE.

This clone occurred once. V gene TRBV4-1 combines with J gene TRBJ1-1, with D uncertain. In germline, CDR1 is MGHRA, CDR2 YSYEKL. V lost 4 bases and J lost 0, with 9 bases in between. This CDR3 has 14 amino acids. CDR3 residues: CASSPPALNTEAFF. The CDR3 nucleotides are TGCGCCAGCAGCCCCCCCGCATTGAACACTGAAGCTTTCTTT.

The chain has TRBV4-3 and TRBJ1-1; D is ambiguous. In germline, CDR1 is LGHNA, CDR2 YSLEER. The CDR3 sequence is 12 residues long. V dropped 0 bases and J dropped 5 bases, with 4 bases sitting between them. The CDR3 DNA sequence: TGCGCCAGCAGCCAAGATCGGACTGAAGCTTTCTTT. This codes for CASSQDRTEAFF.